A selection of T cell receptor beta chains follows, all from one sample in a study of blood T cell repertoires in COVID-19. Measured with immunoSEQ multiplex PCR; TCRdb has only the in-frame clones, and not every one. The data show under 350,000 clones, with around 90% seen just once and around 1.2% held by the top ten. Sequencing was performed on peripheral blood. These receptor sequences come from an older man with acute or convalescent COVID-19. Each CDR3 is given with its conserved first and last residue. Rows may omit the clone size; those that give it use once, few, many or a size class.

>once|TRBJ1-3|13|TRBV5-6
CASTPGYGNTIYF
>.|TRBJ2-7|11|TRBV3-1/TRBV3-2
CASSQVSEQYF
>.|TRBJ2-1|14|TRBV9
CASSVALGGVEQFF
>.|TRBJ2-3|16|TRBV5-4
CASTLHRTSYTDTQYF
>.|TRBJ1-5|16|TRBV19
CASSVQGLVNGQPQHF
>.|TRBJ2-5|12|TRBV6-5
CASSHTKETQYF
>.|TRBJ1-5|15|TRBV28
CASSLIGQGNQPQHF
>.|TRBJ1-3|18|TRBV4-1
CASSQVQDGTVSGNTIYF
>.|TRBJ2-2|15|TRBV14
CASSQFGGRGGELFF
>once|TRBJ1-5|15|TRBV4-1
CASSQAGLGNQPQHF
>.|TRBJ1-1|15|TRBV28
CASSLWGTGEKKAFF
>.|TRBJ1-5|15|TRBV10-3
CAISEEGLSNQPQHF
>.|TRBJ2-5|14|TRBV2
CASSKGALQETQYF
>.|TRBJ2-1|15|TRBV3-1/TRBV3-2
CASTLSGGAYNEQFF
>.|TRBJ2-3|16|TRBV7-2
CASSPPGLARTDTQYF
>.|TRBJ2-5|14|TRBV27
CASKGQGVKETQYF
>.|TRBJ1-1|14|TRBV5-1
CASTPQTLNTEAFF
>.|TRBJ1-1|19|TRBV7-9
CASSWGYNRGGMVNTEAFF
>.|TRBJ2-1|15|TRBV19
CASSMIRGFNNEQFF
>.|TRBJ1-1|16|TRBV4-3
CASSPTSREVDTEAFF
>.|TRBJ1-5|14|TRBV4-3
CASSQVQGNQPQHF
>.|TRBJ1-2|17|TRBV4-2
CASSQDLAGTGLYGYTF
>.|TRBJ2-3|13|TRBV19
CASSWSATDTQYF
>.|TRBJ2-7|14|TRBV6-5
CASSPPTATYEQYF
>.|TRBJ2-2|14|TRBV6-2/TRBV6-3
CASSYLRNTGELFF